Presented here are 20 T cell receptor beta chains from one specimen sequenced in a study of cytomegalovirus exposure and HLA in healthy donors (dated 2017 in TCRdb). Receptors were amplified or captured by the immunoSEQ multiplex PCR assay. A mixture of 60 forward primers for TCR Vbeta segments and 13 reverse primers for TCR Jbeta segments was used in the multiplex PCR. Held by TCRdb, this immuneACCESS table contains in-frame sequences only and omits some clones. Under half of the omission traces to an unresolved V gene where checked; the cause of the rest is unknown. The sample has roughly 150,000 clones on record, about 80% of them singletons. Together, the top ten hold about 1.3% of the sample. Material: PBMCs. The receptors come from a man aged 30-40 years in good health and CMV-seronegative.

The chain has TRBV30 and TRBJ2-1; maybe TRBD1 (6 bases). Germline CDR1 and CDR2: GTSNPN and SVGIG (reference sequence). Trimming removed 1 base from V and 6 bases from J, with 7 bases in between. The CDR3 contains 12 residues. CDR3: CAWSGGPNEQFF. The CDR3 DNA reads as TGTGCCTGGAGTGGGGGGCCCAATGAGCAGTTCTTC.

The chain has TRBV28 and TRBJ1-2, with TRBD1 matching over 8 bases. V lost 6 bases to trimming and J lost 5 bases; unmatched junction nucleotides: 5. The length of the CDR3 is 13 residues. The germline V gene encodes CDR1 MDHEN and CDR2 SYDVKM. The CDR3 reads CASRATGVYGYTF. CDR3 nucleotides: TGTGCCAGCAGGGCGACAGGGGTGTATGGCTACACCTTC.

The chain uses TRBV30 and TRBJ1-4, with D tentatively TRBD1 (6 bases). The CDR3 has 14 amino acids. The germline CDR1 and CDR2 sequences are GTSNPN and SVGIG (reference sequence). V lost 4 bases and J 8 bases, leaving 17 bases between the germline ends. CDR3 in amino acids: CAWTQGQGFEKLFF. The CDR3 DNA reads TGTGCCTGGACCCAGGGGCAGGGTTTCGAAAAACTGTTTTTT.

The table lists this clone with a few counts. V is TRBV4-3 and J is TRBJ2-7; tentatively, D is TRBD1 (6 bases). The V end lost 1 base, the J end lost 5 bases, and 12 bases lay between the germline ends. Germline V gene sequence: CDR1 LGHNA, CDR2 YSLEER. The CDR3 spans 14 residues. For the CDR3, the DNA is TGCGCCAGCAGCCAAGCACAGGGTTCCGACGAGCAGTACTTC. This codes for CASSQAQGSDEQYF.

This chain connects TRBV18 to TRBJ1-5; tentatively, D is TRBD1 (5 bases). V was clipped by 2 bases and J by 8 bases, with 13 bases between them. Germline lookup yields CDR1 KGHSH and CDR2 LQKENI. CDR3 size: 14 residues. The CDR3 sequence: CASSPTDTHEPQHF. CDR3 DNA sequence: TGTGCCAGCTCACCAACGGACACTCACGAGCCCCAGCATTTT.

Of note for this clone: At the DNA level, this CDR3 is encoded by other sequences in the same sample as well. The chain uses TRBV6-5 and TRBJ2-7, with TRBD1 matching 7 bases. Trimming at V came to 2 bases and at J to 3 bases, leaving 1 base not matched to a gene. This CDR3 is 13 amino acids long. Germline V lookup: CDR1 MNHEY, CDR2 SVGAGI. Here the CDR3 DNA reads TGTGCCAGCAGTTACCGGGACAGCTACGAGCAGTACTTC. It is translated as CASSYRDSYEQYF.

The chain joins TRBV6-1 to TRBJ1-3, with 9 bases identical to TRBD1. Per the germline V gene, CDR1 is MNHNS and CDR2 is SASEGT. V dropped 4 bases and J dropped 0; count of bases not matched to a gene: 10. The CDR3 is 18 amino acids. The CDR3 coding sequence is TGTGCCAGCAGTGGAGCTTACGGGACAGGGCGCTCTGGAAACACCATATATTTT. As protein: CASSGAYGTGRSGNTIYF.

The rearrangement joins TRBV5-1 to TRBJ2-7, with TRBD1 identical over 10 bases. The CDR3 sequence is 14 residues long. Germline assignment: CDR1 SGHRS and CDR2 YFSETQ. J was trimmed by 4 bases and V by 6 bases; bases with no gene match: 7. CDR3 amino acids: CASKAGQGGYEQYF. The CDR3 bases are TGCGCCAGCAAAGCCGGACAGGGGGGATACGAGCAGTACTTC.

The rearrangement uses TRBV7-3 and TRBJ2-7; D gene uncertain. The V gene lost 3 bases and the J gene lost 2 bases, with 8 bases spanning the gap. This CDR3 contains 13 residues. Germline V gene sequence: CDR1 SGHTA, CDR2 FQGTGA. This CDR3 is CASSFTGTYEQYF. CDR3 nucleotides: TGTGCCAGCAGCTTTACGGGTACCTACGAGCAGTACTTC.

The chain joins TRBV5-4 to TRBJ1-4, with D perhaps matching TRBD1 (6 bases). CDR3 length equals 16 residues. From germline, CDR1 is SGHNT and CDR2 YYREEE (reference sequence). V lost 2 bases and J lost 0, with 11 bases in between. CDR3 in amino acids: CASSFGQPATNEKLFF. In DNA form, the CDR3 reads TGTGCCAGCAGCTTCGGACAGCCTGCAACTAATGAAAAACTGTTTTTT.

The V and J genes are TRBV15 and TRBJ1-2; 7 bases agree with TRBD1. Germline CDR1 is LNHNV and CDR2 is YYDKDF (reference sequence). With V trimmed by 1 base and J by 7 bases, 9 bases remained unmatched. This CDR3 region has 15 residues. The DNA for the CDR3 is TGTGCCACCAGCAGAGGGGGGACAGCCCCTCTTGGCTACACCTTC. Protein product: CATSRGGTAPLGYTF.

This sequence joins TRBV7-3 and TRBJ2-3, with D perhaps matching TRBD2 (7 bases). Germline V lookup: CDR1 SGHTA, CDR2 FQGTGA. The CDR3 extends over 21 amino acids. The V end lost 5 bases, the J end lost 0 bases, and 30 bases lay between the germline ends. The CDR3 DNA reads TGTGCCAGCAGCCTCGGGAAGCGGGCGGGGGCCATTTTTGCTAGCACAGATACGCAGTATTTT. This encodes CASSLGKRAGAIFASTDTQYF.

The chain links TRBV5-1 to TRBJ2-2; 9 bases are a match to TRBD1. Trimming cost V 5 bases and J 1 base; bases outside gene matches: 0. This CDR3 contains 14 residues. From germline, CDR1 is SGHRS and CDR2 YFSETQ. The CDR3 DNA reads TGCGCCAGCAGGGACAGGGGGAACACCGGGGAGCTGTTTTTT. It is translated as CASRDRGNTGELFF.

This clone has only one observation. In DNA form, the CDR3 reads TGCGCCAGCAGCCAAGGGGTAGACTTGAGGGAGACCCAGTACTTC. Amino acid sequence: CASSQGVDLRETQYF. The chain couples TRBV4-3 to TRBJ2-5; D call uncertain. The V end was cut by 1 base, the J end by 5 bases, with 14 bases between. From germline, CDR1 is LGHNA and CDR2 YSLEER. The CDR3 runs to 15 residues.

Here the CDR3 reads CAWSVPGTSPYNEQFF. For the CDR3, the DNA is TGTGCCTGGAGTGTCCCCGGTACTAGTCCCTACAATGAGCAGTTCTTC. The genes are TRBV30 and TRBJ2-1, with a tentative D call TRBD2 (5 bases). Trimming removed 0 bases at V and 2 bases at J, with 14 bases between. Germline V CDR1 and CDR2: GTSNPN, SVGIG (reference sequence). The CDR3 sequence is 16 residues long.

V and J are TRBV7-8 and TRBJ2-5, with no clear D. The V and J ends lost 5 bases and 0 bases respectively, with 4 bases between them. Germline CDR1 SGHVS, CDR2 FQNEAQ. The CDR3 totals 12 residues. The CDR3 sequence is CASSRDQETQYF. DNA of the CDR3: TGTGCCAGCAGCCGGGACCAAGAGACCCAGTACTTC.

In the case of this clone: The junction departs from germline at one end; a sequencing error may be responsible. This chain links TRBV7-7 with TRBJ2-3, with D possibly TRBD1 on 6 matching bases. This CDR3 spans 13 amino acids. Germline V gene data show CDR1 as SSHAT and CDR2 as FNYEAQ (reference sequence). The CDR3 loop reads CASSLNRADTQYF. Written as DNA, the CDR3 is TGTGCTAGCAGCTTAAACAGGGCAGATACGCAGTATTTT. The entire variable domain, with the rest obtained from reference TRBV7-7 and TRBJ2-3, is as follows: GAGVSQSPRYKVTKRGQDVTLRCDPISSHATLYWYQQALGQGPEFLTYFNYEAQPDKSGLPSDRFSAERPEGSISTLTIQRTEQRDSAMYRCASSLNRADTQYFGPGTRLTVL.

This sequence joins TRBV5-6 and TRBJ2-1, with TRBD2 matching over 8 bases. Germline loops: CDR1 SGHDT, CDR2 YYEEEE. The CDR3 is 17 amino acids. V shed 1 base, J shed 7 bases, and the junction held 13 bases outside the gene matches. The CDR3 region has the DNA TGTGCCAGCAGCTTGTTTCCTAGCGGGTTCCCTGGAAATGAGCAGTTCTTC. Amino acid sequence: CASSLFPSGFPGNEQFF.

The chain joins TRBV30 to TRBJ2-3; TRBD2 matches at 11 bases. The V gene end was trimmed by 0 bases and the J gene end by 3 bases; junction bases not matched to a gene: 5. From germline, CDR1 is GTSNPN and CDR2 SVGIG (reference sequence). The CDR3 has 16 amino acids. The chain's CDR3 is CAWSVWGLADTDTQYF. CDR3 nucleotides: TGTGCCTGGAGTGTATGGGGACTAGCGGATACAGATACGCAGTATTTT. Filled out from reference TRBV30 and TRBJ2-3, the complete variable domain reads SQTIHQWPATLVQPVGSPLSLECTVEGTSNPNLYWYRQAAGRGLQLLFYSVGIGQISSEVPQNLSASRPQDRQFILSSKKLLLSDSGFYLCAWSVWGLADTDTQYFGPGTRLTVL.

The gene calls are TRBV7-2 and TRBJ2-3; TRBD1 matches 12 bases. V dropped 4 bases and J dropped 3; count of bases not matched to a gene: 5. CDR1 and CDR2 (germline): SGHTA, FQGNSA. CDR3 length: 16 amino acids. CDR3 amino acids: CASSSGDRGPTDTQYF. DNA for the CDR3: TGTGCCAGCAGCTCCGGGGACAGGGGGCCGACAGATACGCAGTATTTT.